The present T cell receptor (beta chain) was sequenced within a study of blood T cells in healthy people across ages. General study points: Long-lived donors exceeded aged donors in naive CD4+ cells and diversity. Not knowing donor CMV status may have confounded expanded clonotype changes. While age rose, TCR beta diversity per million T cells dropped in a roughly linear way.

A second PCR of roughly 7 to 11 cycles used a sample-barcoded 5' primer and a J-beta primer mix. Per-sample output comprised a minimum of 2.5 million paired-end reads containing CDR3. TCRdb fed the 5' RACE reads into MiXCR, producing one record per CDR3 protein. The data show about 1.1 million distinct CDR3 sequences, roughly two fifths seen once. Of note for this clonotype: Antigen unknown.

This receptor was identified in a man aged 18 to 35 in good health. Specimen: blood.

The CDR3 DNA follows: TGTGCCAGCAGCGAGACACCGGGACAGTATTCACCCCTCCACTTT. This codes for CASSETPGQYSPLHF. The V gene is TRBV2, the J gene TRBJ1-6, with 7 nucleotides matching TRBD1. The CDR3 runs to 15 residues. V lost 6 bases to trimming and J lost 8 bases; unmatched junction nucleotides: 10. From germline, CDR1 is SNHLY and CDR2 FYNNEI. The variable domain in full, completed from reference TRBV2 and TRBJ1-6, reads EPEVTQTPSHQVTQMGQEVILRCVPISNHLYFYWYRQILGQKVEFLVSFYNNEISEKSEIFDDQFSVERPDGSNFTLKIRSTKLEDSAMYFCASSETPGQYSPLHFGNGTRLTVT.